This section outlines one TCR beta chain sequence together with its context. Antigen: not known. The record originates from a study of cytomegalovirus exposure and HLA in healthy donors. Broader study findings: When analyzed later, a missense DCLRE1C variant was found to be linked to TCR beta V- and J-gene trimming. Another analysis was done later, and it associated 15,000 or so TCR beta sequences with HLA alleles at 0.05 false discovery rate. Sequencing likely generated an artifact that appeared as a cluster of highly shared sequence variants.

The germline V gene encodes CDR1 SGHRS and CDR2 YFSETQ. V was pared by 4 bases and J by 2 bases, with 4 bases of the junction left unmatched. This CDR3 is built from 14 residues. Primers: 60 Vbeta forward and 13 Jbeta reverse. The table came from immunoSEQ multiplex PCR; TCRdb's copy has only in-frame clones and leaves some out. The table lists more than 90,000 clones, 65% to 80% of them singletons. V usage is TRBV5-1 and J usage is TRBJ1-2, with 8 bases that match TRBD1. Material: PBMCs. The clonotype originates from a human donor in good health. The CDR3 nucleotides are TGCGCCAGCAGCATGGGACAGGCCAACTATGGCTACACCTTC. Translating it yields CASSMGQANYGYTF. The variable domain in full, with the rest retrieved from reference TRBV5-1 and TRBJ1-2, is KAGVTQTPRYLIKTRGQQVTLSCSPISGHRSVSWYQQTPGQGLQFLFEYFSETQRNKGNFPGRFSGRQFSNSRSEMNVSTLELGDSALYLCASSMGQANYGYTFGSGTRLTVV.